This TCR beta chain was recovered during a study of shared T cell receptors in the human thymus. The V gene's germline CDR1 is LGHNA and CDR2 YSLEER. With 3 bases removed from V and 1 base from J, the gap between germline ends came to 10 bases. This CDR3 comprises 15 residues. The assay was immunoSEQ multiplex PCR, and TCRdb's table has in-frame clones only and misses some. The profile shows about 660,000 clones, about 89% of them singletons. These data are also associated with another study on human thymus T cells. This second study says: Thymic resections from corrective heart surgery supplied the tissue. Repertoires sampled from thymus and blood appeared biased in V and J gene usage.

The sequenced material came from thymocytes. The clonotype comes from a boy younger than two with a congenital heart defect. The genes are TRBV4-3 and TRBJ2-1; D unresolved. CDR3 loop: CASSHGSGSYNEQFF. The CDR3 nucleotides are TGCGCCAGCAGCCATGGGTCGGGTTCCTACAATGAGCAGTTCTTC.